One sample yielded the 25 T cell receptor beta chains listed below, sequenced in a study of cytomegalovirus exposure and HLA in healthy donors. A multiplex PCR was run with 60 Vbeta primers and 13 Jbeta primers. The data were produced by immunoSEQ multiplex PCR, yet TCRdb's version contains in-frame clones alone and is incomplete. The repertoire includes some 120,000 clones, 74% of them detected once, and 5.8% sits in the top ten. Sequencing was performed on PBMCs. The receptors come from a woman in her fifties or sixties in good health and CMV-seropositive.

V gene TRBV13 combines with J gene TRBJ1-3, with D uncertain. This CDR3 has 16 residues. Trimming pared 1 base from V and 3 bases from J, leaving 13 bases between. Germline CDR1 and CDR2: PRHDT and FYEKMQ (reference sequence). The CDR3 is CASSLDRGRIGNTIYF. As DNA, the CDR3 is TGTGCCAGCAGCTTAGATCGCGGCCGGATTGGAAACACCATATATTTT.

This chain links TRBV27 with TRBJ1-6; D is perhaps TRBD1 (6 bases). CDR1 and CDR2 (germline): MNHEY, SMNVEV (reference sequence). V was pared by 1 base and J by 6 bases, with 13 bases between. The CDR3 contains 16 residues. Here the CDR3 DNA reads TGTGCCAGCAGTTTATTGCAGGGGAACGGTAATTCACCCCTCCACTTT. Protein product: CASSLLQGNGNSPLHF.

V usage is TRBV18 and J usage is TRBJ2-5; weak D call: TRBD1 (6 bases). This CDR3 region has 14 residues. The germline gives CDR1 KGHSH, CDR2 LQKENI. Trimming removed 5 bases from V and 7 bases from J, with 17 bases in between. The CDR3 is CASSIGQPHGTQYF. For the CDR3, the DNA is TGTGCCAGCTCAATTGGACAGCCCCATGGGACCCAGTACTTC.

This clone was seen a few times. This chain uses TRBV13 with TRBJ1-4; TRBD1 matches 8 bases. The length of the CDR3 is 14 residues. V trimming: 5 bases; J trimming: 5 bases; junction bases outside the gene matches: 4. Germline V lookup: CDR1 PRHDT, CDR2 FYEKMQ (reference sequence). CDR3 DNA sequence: TGTGCCAGCAGCCACAGGACAGGGAATGAAAAACTGTTTTTT. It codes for CASSHRTGNEKLFF. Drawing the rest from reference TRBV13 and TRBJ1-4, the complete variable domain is AAGVIQSPRHLIKEKRETATLKCYPIPRHDTVYWYQQGPGQDPQFLISFYEKMQSDKGSIPDRFSAQQFSDYHSELNMSSLELGDSALYFCASSHRTGNEKLFFGSGTQLSVL.

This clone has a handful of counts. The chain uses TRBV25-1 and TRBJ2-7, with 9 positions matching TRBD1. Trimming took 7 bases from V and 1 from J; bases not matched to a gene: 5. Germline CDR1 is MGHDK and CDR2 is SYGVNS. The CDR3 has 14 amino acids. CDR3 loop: CASKRTGASYEQYF. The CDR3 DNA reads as TGTGCCAGCAAAAGGACAGGGGCGTCCTACGAGCAGTACTTC.

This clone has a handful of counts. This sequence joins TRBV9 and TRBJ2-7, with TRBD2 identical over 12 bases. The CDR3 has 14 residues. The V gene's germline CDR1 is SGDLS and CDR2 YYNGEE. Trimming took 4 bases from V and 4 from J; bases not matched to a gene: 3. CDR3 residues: CASSTGLAGYEQYF. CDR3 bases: TGTGCCAGCAGCACGGGACTAGCGGGTTACGAGCAGTACTTC.

The CDR3 sequence: CASSERMYTF. The CDR3 coding sequence is TGTGCCAGCAGCGAGCGAATGTACACCTTC. This rearrangement joins TRBV7-9 to TRBJ1-2; no clear D gene. Germline-derived CDR1 and CDR2 are SEHNR and FQNEAQ (reference sequence). V shed 5 bases and J shed 11 bases, with 9 bases lying between them. The CDR3 length is 10 residues.

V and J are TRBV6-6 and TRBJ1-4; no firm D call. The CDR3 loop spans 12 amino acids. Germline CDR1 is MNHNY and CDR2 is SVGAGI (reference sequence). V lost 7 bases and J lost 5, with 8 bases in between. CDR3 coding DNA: TGTGCCAGCACGGGTGGGAATGAAAAACTGTTTTTT. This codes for CASTGGNEKLFF.

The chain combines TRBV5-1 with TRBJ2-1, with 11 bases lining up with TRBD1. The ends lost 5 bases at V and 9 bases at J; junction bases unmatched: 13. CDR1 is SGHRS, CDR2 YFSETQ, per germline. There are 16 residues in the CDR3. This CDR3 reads CASRLTGTGGHGEQFF. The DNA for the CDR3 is TGCGCCAGCAGATTAACCGGGACAGGGGGACACGGTGAGCAGTTCTTC.

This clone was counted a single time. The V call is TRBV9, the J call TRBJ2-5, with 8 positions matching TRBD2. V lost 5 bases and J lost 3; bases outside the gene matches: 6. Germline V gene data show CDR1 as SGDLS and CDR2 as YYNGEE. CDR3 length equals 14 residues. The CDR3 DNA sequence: TGTGCCAGCAGTTTAACGGGGGGGAAAGAGACCCAGTACTTC. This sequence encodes CASSLTGGKETQYF.

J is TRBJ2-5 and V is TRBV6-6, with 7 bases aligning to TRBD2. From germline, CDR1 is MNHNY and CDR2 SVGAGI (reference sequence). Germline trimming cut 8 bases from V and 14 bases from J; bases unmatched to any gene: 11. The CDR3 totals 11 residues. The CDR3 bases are TGTGCCAGCGGGGAGGGTTATAACTCCTACTTC. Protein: CASGEGYNSYF.

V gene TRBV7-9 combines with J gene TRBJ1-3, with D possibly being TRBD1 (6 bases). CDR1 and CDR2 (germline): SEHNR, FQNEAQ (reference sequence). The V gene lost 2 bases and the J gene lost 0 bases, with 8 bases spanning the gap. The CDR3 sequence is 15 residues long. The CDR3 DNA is TGTGCCAGCAGCTTAAGGGGGATCTCTGGAAACACCATATATTTT. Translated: CASSLRGISGNTIYF.

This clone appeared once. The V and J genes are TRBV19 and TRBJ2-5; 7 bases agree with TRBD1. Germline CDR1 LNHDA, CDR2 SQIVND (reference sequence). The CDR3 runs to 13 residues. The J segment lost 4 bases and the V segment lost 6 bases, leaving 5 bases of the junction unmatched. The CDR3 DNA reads TGTGCCAGTAGCACAGGGGTTTCAGAGACCCAGTACTTC. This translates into CASSTGVSETQYF. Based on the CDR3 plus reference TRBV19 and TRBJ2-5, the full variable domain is DGGITQSPKYLFRKEGQNVTLSCEQNLNHDAMYWYRQDPGQGLRLIYYSQIVNDFQKGDIAEGYSVSREKKESFPLTVTSAQKNPTAFYLCASSTGVSETQYFGPGTRLLVL.

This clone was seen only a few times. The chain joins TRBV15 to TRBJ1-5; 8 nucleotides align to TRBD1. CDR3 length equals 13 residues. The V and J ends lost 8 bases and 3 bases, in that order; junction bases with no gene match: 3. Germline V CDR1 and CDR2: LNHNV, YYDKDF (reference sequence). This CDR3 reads CATGQGYNQPQHF. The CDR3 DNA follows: TGTGCCACCGGACAGGGCTACAATCAGCCCCAGCATTTT.

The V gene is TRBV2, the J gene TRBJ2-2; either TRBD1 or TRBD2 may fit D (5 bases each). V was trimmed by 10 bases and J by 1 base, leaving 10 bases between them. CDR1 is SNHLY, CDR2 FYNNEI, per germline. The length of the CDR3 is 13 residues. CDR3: CATRGENTGELFF. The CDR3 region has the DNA TGTGCCACCAGAGGGGAGAACACCGGGGAGCTGTTTTTT.

The CDR3 protein is CASSSRRTRGAGELFF. In nucleotides, the CDR3 is TGTGCCAGCAGCTCCAGACGTACCCGCGGGGCCGGGGAGCTGTTTTTT. J is TRBJ2-2 and V is TRBV7-8; perhaps TRBD2 as D (6 bases). The V end was cut by 4 bases, the J end by 6 bases, with 18 bases between. Looked up from germline, CDR1 is SGHVS and CDR2 is FQNEAQ. The CDR3 spans 16 residues.

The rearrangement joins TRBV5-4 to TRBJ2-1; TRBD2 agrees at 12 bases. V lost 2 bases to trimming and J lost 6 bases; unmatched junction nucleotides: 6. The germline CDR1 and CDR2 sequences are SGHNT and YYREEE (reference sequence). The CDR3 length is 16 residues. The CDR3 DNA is TGTGCCAGCAGCTTAACAACGGGACTAGCGGGCAATGAGCAGTTCTTC. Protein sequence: CASSLTTGLAGNEQFF.

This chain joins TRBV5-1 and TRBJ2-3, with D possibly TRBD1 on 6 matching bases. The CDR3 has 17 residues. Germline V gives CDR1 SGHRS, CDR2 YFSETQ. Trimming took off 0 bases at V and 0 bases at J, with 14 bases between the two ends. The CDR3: CASSLGARGRSTDTQYF. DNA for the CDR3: TGCGCCAGCAGCTTGGGGGCCAGGGGTAGGAGCACAGATACGCAGTATTTT.

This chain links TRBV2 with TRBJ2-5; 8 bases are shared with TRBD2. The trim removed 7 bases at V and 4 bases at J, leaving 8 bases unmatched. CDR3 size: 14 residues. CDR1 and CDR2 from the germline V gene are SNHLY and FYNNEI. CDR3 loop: CASKRGGLRETQYF. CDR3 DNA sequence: TGTGCCAGCAAACGGGGGGGCCTCCGAGAGACCCAGTACTTC.

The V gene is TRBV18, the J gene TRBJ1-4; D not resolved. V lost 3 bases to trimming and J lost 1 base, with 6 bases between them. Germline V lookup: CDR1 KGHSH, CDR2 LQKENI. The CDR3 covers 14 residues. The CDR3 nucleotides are TGTGCCAGCTCACCCTTCGGAACTAATGAAAAACTGTTTTTT. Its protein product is CASSPFGTNEKLFF.

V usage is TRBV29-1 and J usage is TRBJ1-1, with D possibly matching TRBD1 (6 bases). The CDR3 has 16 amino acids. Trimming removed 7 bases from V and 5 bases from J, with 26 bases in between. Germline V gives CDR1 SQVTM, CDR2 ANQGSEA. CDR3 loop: CSETPLIQGRWTEAFF. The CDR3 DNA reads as TGCAGCGAGACACCTCTCATACAGGGTCGGTGGACTGAAGCTTTCTTT.

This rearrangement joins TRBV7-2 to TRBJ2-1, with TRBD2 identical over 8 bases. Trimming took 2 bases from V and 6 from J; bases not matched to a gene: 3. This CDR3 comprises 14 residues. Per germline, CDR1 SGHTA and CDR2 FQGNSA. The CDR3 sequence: CASSLLAGSNEQFF. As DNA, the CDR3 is TGTGCCAGCAGCTTACTAGCGGGTAGCAATGAGCAGTTCTTC.

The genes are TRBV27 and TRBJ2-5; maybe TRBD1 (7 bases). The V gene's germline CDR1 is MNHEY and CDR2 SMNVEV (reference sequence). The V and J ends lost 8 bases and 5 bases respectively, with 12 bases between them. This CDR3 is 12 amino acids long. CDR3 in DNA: TGTGCCAGCCGCAGGGGGGAGGAGACCCAGTACTTC. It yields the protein CASRRGEETQYF.

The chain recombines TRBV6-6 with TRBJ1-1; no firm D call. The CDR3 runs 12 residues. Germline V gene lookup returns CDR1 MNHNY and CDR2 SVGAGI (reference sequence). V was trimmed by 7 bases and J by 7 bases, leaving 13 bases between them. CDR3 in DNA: TGTGCCAGCAACAACCCTCCGTTTGAAGCTTTCTTT. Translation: CASNNPPFEAFF.

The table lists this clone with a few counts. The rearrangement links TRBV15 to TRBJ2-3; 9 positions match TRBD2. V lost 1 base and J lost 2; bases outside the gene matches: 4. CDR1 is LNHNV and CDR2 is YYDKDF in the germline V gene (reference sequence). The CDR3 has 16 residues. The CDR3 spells CATSRAKRGDTDTQYF. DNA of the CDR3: TGTGCCACCAGCAGAGCTAAGCGGGGGGACACAGATACGCAGTATTTT.